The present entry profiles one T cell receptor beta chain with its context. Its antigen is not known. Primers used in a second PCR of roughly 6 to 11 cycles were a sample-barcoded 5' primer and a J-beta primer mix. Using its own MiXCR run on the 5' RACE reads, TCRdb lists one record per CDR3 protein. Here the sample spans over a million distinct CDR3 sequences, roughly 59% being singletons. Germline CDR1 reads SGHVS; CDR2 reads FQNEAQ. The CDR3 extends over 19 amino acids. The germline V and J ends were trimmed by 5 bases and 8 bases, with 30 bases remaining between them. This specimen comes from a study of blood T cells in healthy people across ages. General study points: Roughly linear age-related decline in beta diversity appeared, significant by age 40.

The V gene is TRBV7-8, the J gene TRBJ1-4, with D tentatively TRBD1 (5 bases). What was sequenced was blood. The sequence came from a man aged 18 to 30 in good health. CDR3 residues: CASSLTYWGGEGSREKLFF. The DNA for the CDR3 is TGTGCCAGCAGCCTGACCTACTGGGGAGGGGAGGGGAGTCGAGAAAAACTGTTTTTT.